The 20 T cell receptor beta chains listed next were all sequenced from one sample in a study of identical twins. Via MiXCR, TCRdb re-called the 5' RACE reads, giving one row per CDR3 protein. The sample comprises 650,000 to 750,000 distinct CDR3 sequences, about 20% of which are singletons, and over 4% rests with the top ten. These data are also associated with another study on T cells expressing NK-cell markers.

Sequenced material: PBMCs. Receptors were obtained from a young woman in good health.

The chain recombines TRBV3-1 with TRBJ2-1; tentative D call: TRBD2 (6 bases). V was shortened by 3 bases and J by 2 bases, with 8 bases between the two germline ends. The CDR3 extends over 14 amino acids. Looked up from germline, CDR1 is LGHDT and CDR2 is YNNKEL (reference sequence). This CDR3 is CASSQRTTYNEQFF. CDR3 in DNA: TGTGCCAGCAGCCAGCGGACTACCTACAATGAGCAGTTCTTC.

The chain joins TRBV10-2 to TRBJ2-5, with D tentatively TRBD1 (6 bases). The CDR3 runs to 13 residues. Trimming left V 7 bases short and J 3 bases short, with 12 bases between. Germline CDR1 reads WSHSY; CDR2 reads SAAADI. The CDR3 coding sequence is TGCGCCAGCAATATACAGGGCAAAGAGACCCAGTACTTC. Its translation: CASNIQGKETQYF.

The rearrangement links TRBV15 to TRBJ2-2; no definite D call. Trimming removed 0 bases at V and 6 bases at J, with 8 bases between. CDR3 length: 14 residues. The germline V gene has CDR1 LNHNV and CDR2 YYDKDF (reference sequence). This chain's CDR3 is CATSRDKGSGELFF. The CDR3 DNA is TGTGCCACCAGCAGAGATAAGGGTTCCGGGGAGCTGTTTTTT.

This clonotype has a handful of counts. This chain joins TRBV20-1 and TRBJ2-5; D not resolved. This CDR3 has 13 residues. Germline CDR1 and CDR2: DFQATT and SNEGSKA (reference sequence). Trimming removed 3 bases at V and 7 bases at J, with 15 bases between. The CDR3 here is CSARGPLSGTQYF. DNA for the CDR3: TGCAGTGCTAGGGGCCCCCTAAGTGGGACCCAGTACTTC.

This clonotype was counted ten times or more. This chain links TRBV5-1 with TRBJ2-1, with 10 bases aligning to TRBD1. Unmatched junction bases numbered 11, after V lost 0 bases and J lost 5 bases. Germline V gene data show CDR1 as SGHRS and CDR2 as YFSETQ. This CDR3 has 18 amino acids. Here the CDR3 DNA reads TGCGCCAGCAGCTTGGCCACCTTGCGGGACAGGGGCCACAATGAGCAGTTCTTC. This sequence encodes CASSLATLRDRGHNEQFF.

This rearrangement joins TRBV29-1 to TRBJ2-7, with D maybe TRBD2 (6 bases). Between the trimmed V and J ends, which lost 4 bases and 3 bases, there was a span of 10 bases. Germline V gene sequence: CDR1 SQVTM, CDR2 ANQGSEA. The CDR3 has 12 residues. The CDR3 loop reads CSVARGDYEQYF. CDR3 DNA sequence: TGCAGCGTTGCGCGGGGAGACTACGAGCAGTACTTC.

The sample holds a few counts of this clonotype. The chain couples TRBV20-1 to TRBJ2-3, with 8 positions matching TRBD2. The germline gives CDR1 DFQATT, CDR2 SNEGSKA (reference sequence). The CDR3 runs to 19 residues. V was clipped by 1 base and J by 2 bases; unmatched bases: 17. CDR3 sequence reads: CSARGEASGRRWATDTQYF. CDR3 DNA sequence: TGCAGTGCTAGAGGAGAGGCCAGCGGGAGACGGTGGGCCACAGATACGCAGTATTTT.

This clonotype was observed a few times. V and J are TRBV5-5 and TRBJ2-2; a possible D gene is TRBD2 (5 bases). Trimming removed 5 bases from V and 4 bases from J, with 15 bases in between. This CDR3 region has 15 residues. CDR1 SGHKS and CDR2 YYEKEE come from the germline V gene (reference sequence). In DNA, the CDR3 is TGTGCCAGCAGACCGGACCCCGGAGGCACCGGGGAGCTGTTTTTT. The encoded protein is CASRPDPGGTGELFF. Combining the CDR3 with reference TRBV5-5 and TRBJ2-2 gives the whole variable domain DAGVTQSPTHLIKTRGQQVTLRCSPISGHKSVSWYQQVLGQGPQFIFQYYEKEERGRGNFPDRFSARQFPNYSSELNVNALLLGDSALYLCASRPDPGGTGELFFGEGSRLTVL.

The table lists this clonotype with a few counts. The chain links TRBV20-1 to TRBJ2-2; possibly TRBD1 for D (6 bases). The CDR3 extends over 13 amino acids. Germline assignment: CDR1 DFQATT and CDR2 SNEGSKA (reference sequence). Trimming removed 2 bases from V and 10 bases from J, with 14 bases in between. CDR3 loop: CSARRAGVTELFF. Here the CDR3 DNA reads TGCAGTGCTAGAAGGGCAGGGGTGACGGAGCTGTTTTTT.

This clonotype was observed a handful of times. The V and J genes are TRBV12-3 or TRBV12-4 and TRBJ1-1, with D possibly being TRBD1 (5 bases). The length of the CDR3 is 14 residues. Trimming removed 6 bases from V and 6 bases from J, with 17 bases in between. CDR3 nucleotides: TGTGCCAGCAGCATCCTCCCAGGGTCAGCTGAAGCTTTCTTT. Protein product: CASSILPGSAEAFF.

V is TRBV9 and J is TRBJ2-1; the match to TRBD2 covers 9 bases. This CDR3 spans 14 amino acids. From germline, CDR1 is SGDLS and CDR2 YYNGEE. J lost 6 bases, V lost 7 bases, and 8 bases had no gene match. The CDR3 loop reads CASGAGGISNEQFF. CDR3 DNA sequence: TGTGCCAGCGGCGCGGGAGGGATTTCCAATGAGCAGTTCTTC.

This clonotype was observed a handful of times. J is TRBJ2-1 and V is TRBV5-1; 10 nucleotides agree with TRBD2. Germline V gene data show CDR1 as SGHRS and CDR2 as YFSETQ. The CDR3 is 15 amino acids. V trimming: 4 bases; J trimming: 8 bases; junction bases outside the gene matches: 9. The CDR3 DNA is TGCGCCAGCAGCCGAGTAGCGGGAGGAAGAGATGAGCAGTTCTTC. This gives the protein CASSRVAGGRDEQFF.

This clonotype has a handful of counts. The CDR3 region is CSAVGSTDTQYF. CDR3 DNA sequence: TGCAGTGCTGTGGGGAGCACAGATACGCAGTATTTT. The chain joins TRBV20-1 to TRBJ2-3; no definite D call. Germline V CDR1 and CDR2: DFQATT, SNEGSKA (reference sequence). Trimming removed 5 bases from V and 0 bases from J, with 6 bases in between. The CDR3 length is 12 residues.

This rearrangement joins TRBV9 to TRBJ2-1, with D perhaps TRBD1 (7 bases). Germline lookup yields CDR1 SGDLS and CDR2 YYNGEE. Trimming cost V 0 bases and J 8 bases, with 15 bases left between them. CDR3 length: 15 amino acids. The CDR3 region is CASSVAARGDDEQFF. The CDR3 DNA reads TGTGCCAGCAGCGTAGCTGCCAGGGGGGACGATGAGCAGTTCTTC.

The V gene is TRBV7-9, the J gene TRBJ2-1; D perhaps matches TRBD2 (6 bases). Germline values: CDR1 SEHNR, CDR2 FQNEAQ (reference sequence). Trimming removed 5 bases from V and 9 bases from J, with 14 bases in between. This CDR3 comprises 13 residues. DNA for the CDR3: TGTGCCAGCAGCCTGACTACCGGGGGTGAGCAGTTCTTC. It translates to CASSLTTGGEQFF. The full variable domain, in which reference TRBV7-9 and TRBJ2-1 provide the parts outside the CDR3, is DTGVSQNPRHKITKRGQNVTFRCDPISEHNRLYWYRQTLGQGPEFLTYFQNEAQLEKSRLLSDRFSAERPKGSFSTLEIQRTEQGDSAMYLCASSLTTGGEQFFGPGTRLTVL.

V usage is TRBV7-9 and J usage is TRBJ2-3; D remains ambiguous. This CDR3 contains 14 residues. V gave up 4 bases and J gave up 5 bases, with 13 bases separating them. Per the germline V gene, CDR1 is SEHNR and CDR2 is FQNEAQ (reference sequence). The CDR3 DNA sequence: TGTGCCAGCAGCTCTACCTTCGTGGTAGATACGCAGTATTTT. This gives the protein CASSSTFVVDTQYF.

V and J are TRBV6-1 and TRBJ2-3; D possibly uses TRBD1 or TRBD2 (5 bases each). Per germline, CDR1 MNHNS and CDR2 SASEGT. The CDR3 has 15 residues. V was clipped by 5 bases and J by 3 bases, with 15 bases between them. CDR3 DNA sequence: TGTGCCAGCAGTCCCCGGGGCCATCATACAGATACGCAGTATTTT. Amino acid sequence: CASSPRGHHTDTQYF.

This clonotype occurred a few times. This chain's CDR3 is CASSLSKVYNEQFF. The DNA for the CDR3 is TGTGCCAGCAGCTTGAGTAAGGTTTACAATGAGCAGTTCTTC. The chain is built from TRBV11-2 and TRBJ2-1; D call uncertain. Germline CDR1 is SGHAT and CDR2 is FQNNGV. Trimming removed 3 bases at V and 4 bases at J, with 10 bases between. The CDR3 covers 14 residues.

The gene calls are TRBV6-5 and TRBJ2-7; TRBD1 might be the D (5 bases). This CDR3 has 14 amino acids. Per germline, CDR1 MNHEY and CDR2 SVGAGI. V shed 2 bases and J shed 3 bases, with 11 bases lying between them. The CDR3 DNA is TGTGCCAGCAGTTACGTAGGAACAGGCTACGAGCAGTACTTC. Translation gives CASSYVGTGYEQYF.

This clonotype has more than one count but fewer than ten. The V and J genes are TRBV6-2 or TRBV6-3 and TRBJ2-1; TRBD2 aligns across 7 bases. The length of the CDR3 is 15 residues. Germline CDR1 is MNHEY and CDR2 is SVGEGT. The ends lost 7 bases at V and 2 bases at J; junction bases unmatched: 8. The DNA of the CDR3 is TGTGCCAGCATCAAGAGCGGGACTGCCTACAATGAGCAGTTCTTC. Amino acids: CASIKSGTAYNEQFF.